The following is a TCR beta chain sequence with its context. This sample is part of a study of blood T cell repertoires in COVID-19. For the study at large: Samples came from the United States, Italy and Spain, spanning acute and convalescent COVID-19. The cDNA or gDNA used as material had been derived from T cells, B-cell-depleted T cells, or PBMCs.

Original analysis: Cell counts per sample came from amplifying reference gene primers. Assay: immunoSEQ multiplex PCR; the TCRdb copy retains only in-frame clones and omits some. V, J and clone size reflect that table, while D and trimming were determined from the DNA. The sample lists about 180,000 clones; 86% were seen once. V was pared by 6 bases and J by 0 bases, with 3 bases between. CDR3 size: 13 residues. V and J are TRBV12-3 or TRBV12-4 and TRBJ1-6; no definite D call. This clonotype was sampled from a woman under 40 with active or convalescent COVID-19. Sequencing input: peripheral blood. CDR3: CASSSSYNSPLHF. CDR3 nucleotides: TGTGCCAGCAGCTCCTCCTATAATTCACCCCTCCACTTT.